Below are 10 T cell receptor beta chains sequenced from a single sample in a study of human T cells and chemical hapten exposure. Via MiXCR, TCRdb re-called the RACE reads, giving one row per CDR3 protein. The data contain around 120,000 distinct CDR3 sequences, approximately 13% of them singletons. Sample time point: pre-sensitization, week 0. Treatment: therapeutic diphenylcyclopropenone sensitization with weekly scalp DPC. Sequenced material: whole blood, taken in connection with sensitization to the hapten diphenylcyclopropenone (DPC). The receptors come from a woman aged 18-29 years with alopecia areata. Some clones in this sample may be carry-over from other donors' samples.

This clonotype was picked up a small number of times. The V call is TRBV20-1, the J call TRBJ2-7; TRBD2 agrees at 8 bases. The CDR3 totals 13 residues. Germline CDR1 reads DFQATT; CDR2 reads SNEGSKA (reference sequence). With 6 bases clipped from V and 2 bases from J, the junction kept 6 bases outside the gene matches. CDR3 DNA sequence: TGCAGTGCCACCCGCGGGGGGACCTACGAGCAGTACTTC. Its protein product is CSATRGGTYEQYF.

The table lists this clonotype with a few counts. The chain couples TRBV12-3 or TRBV12-4 to TRBJ2-2, with 8 bases aligning to TRBD1. This CDR3 region has 15 residues. Trimming at V came to 5 bases and at J to 4 bases, leaving 6 bases not matched to a gene. The CDR3 nucleotides read TGTGCCAGCAGTCGAGGACAGGGCGGCACCGGGGAGCTGTTTTTT. Protein: CASSRGQGGTGELFF.

With respect to this clonotype: At one of its ends the junction is not consistent with the germline gene, which may arise from a read error. CDR3 residues: CASNQESRAGGELFF. The CDR3 nucleotides read TGTGCCAGCAACCAAGAGAGCAGGGCGGGAGGGGAGCTGTTTTTT. V is TRBV4-2 and J is TRBJ2-2; a weak D match, TRBD2 (6 bases). The CDR3 runs 15 residues. CDR1 is LGHNA and CDR2 is YNFKEQ in the germline V gene.

This chain uses TRBV4-2 with TRBJ2-3; D may be TRBD1 or TRBD2 (5 bases each). Germline CDR1 and CDR2: LGHNA and YNFKEQ. CDR3 length: 15 residues. V shed 1 base and J shed 2 bases, with 10 bases lying between them. The chain's CDR3 is CASSQATGPTDTQYF. The DNA of the CDR3 is TGTGCCAGCAGCCAAGCTACGGGGCCCACAGATACGCAGTATTTT.

This clonotype was counted at least ten times. The CDR3 loop is CASSVAAGVGGYEQYF. The CDR3 DNA reads TGTGCCAGCAGCGTCGCTGCGGGGGTCGGCGGATACGAGCAGTACTTC. J is TRBJ2-7 and V is TRBV9, with 7 positions matching TRBD2. V shed 2 bases, J shed 4 bases, and the junction held 12 bases outside the gene matches. CDR3 length: 16 residues. Germline lookup yields CDR1 SGDLS and CDR2 YYNGEE.

The chain uses TRBV27 and TRBJ2-3; no reliable D call. The CDR3 runs 13 residues. CDR1 is MNHEY, CDR2 SMNVEV, per germline (reference sequence). With 6 bases removed from V and 5 bases from J, the gap between germline ends came to 12 bases. The CDR3 bases are TGTGCCAGCAGCCTCTCAGGTGAAGATACGCAGTATTTT. This sequence encodes CASSLSGEDTQYF.

V is TRBV6-5 and J is TRBJ2-7; D gene ambiguous. Germline CDR1 MNHEY, CDR2 SVGAGI. The CDR3 sequence is 11 residues long. V lost 2 bases and J lost 6, with 5 bases in between. The CDR3 is CASSYGVEQYF. The DNA of the CDR3 is TGTGCCAGCAGTTACGGGGTCGAGCAGTACTTC.

This clonotype was seen more than once but under ten times. The chain links TRBV28 to TRBJ2-6; no definite D call. The CDR3 runs to 14 residues. Trimming removed 6 bases from V and 0 bases from J, with 6 bases in between. Germline lookup yields CDR1 MDHEN and CDR2 SYDVKM. The CDR3 region has the DNA TGTGCCAGCAGACGGGTCTCTGGGGCCAACGTCCTGACTTTC. Translated, it gives CASRRVSGANVLTF. The full variable domain, rest sourced from reference TRBV28 and TRBJ2-6, is DVKVTQSSRYLVKRTGEKVFLECVQDMDHENMFWYRQDPGLGLRLIYFSYDVKMKEKGDIPEGYSVSREKKERFSLILESASTNQTSMYLCASRRVSGANVLTFGAGSRLTVL.

The sample holds a few counts of this clonotype. The chain combines TRBV6-6 with TRBJ1-2; a possible D gene is TRBD1 (5 bases). Trimming left V 4 bases short and J 1 base short, with 13 bases between. Germline CDR1 reads MNHNY; CDR2 reads SVGAGI (reference sequence). CDR3 length: 15 amino acids. In DNA, the CDR3 is TGTGCCAGCAGTTCCCCCAGGGCTAGTAACTATGGCTACACCTTC. Protein product: CASSSPRASNYGYTF.

The CDR3 protein is CSVRTSGKPYEQYF. The CDR3 DNA reads TGCAGCGTCAGGACTAGCGGTAAACCCTACGAGCAGTACTTC. This chain connects TRBV29-1 to TRBJ2-7; 10 bases map to TRBD2. The V gene end was trimmed by 6 bases and the J gene end by 2 bases; junction bases not matched to a gene: 7. This CDR3 is 14 amino acids long. The V gene's germline CDR1 is SQVTM and CDR2 ANQGSEA.